Listed here is a single T cell receptor beta chain. The antigen is not known. Germline CDR1 LNHDA, CDR2 SQIVND (reference sequence). The CDR3 consists of 14 residues. Trimming took off 0 bases at V and 4 bases at J, with 9 bases between the two ends. The sample originates from a study of graft-versus-host responses after intestinal transplantation. Overall study context: Multivisceral, liver-intestinal, or isolated intestinal transplants were received by the recipients.

Points from the study as a whole: High graft-versus-host to host-versus-graft clonal ratios were seen in allografts of patients with graft-donor T cell macrochimerism. Early after transplant, HvG declines were associated with peak levels of circulating GvH clones. Recipient marrow showed GvH clones, some seen first in ileum or blood.

Clones were sequenced by immunoSEQ multiplex PCR, and TCRdb holds only the in-frame ones, with some missing. The sample shows about 150,000 clones, about nine tenths of them seen only once. This TCR derives from a human donor who received an intestinal transplant. The sequences come from unstimulated CD4+ T cells sorted from spleen or lymph node cells, collected before intestinal transplant. The V gene is TRBV19, the J gene TRBJ1-2; no definite D call. CDR3 sequence: CASSIDQVSYGYTF. CDR3 bases: TGTGCCAGTAGTATAGATCAGGTTTCCTATGGCTACACCTTC.